The count of the clone carrying this T cell receptor beta chain is one. The CDR3 is 15 amino acids. The germline gives CDR1 MRHNA, CDR2 SNTAGT. V trimming: 6 bases; J trimming: 5 bases; junction bases outside the gene matches: 9. The sample is drawn from a study of shared T cell receptors in the human thymus. Sequenced by immunoSEQ multiplex PCR; TCRdb stores in-frame clones only, minus some. The sample records about 380,000 clones, roughly 94% being singletons. Sample: thymocytes. This receptor was obtained from a human donor. The chain carries TRBV6-4 and TRBJ1-5, with 8 bases that match TRBD1. In DNA, the CDR3 is TGTGCCAGCAGCGTGACAGGGGCCTGGGATCAGCCCCAGCATTTT. This encodes CASSVTGAWDQPQHF.